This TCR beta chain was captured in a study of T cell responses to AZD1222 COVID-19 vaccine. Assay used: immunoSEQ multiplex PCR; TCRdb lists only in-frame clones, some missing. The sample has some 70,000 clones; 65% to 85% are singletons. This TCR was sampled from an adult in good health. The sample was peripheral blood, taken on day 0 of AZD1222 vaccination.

CDR3 region: CASSSQASGNTIYF. The CDR3 DNA follows: TGTGCCAGTAGTTCTCAGGCATCCGGAAACACCATATATTTT. J is TRBJ1-3 and V is TRBV19; D gene ambiguous. Germline values: CDR1 LNHDA, CDR2 SQIVND (reference sequence). This CDR3 contains 14 residues. Trimming removed 5 bases from V and 4 bases from J, with 12 bases in between.